A single sample gave rise to the 20 T cell receptor beta chains below, sequenced in a study of graft-versus-host responses after intestinal transplantation. The data were produced by immunoSEQ multiplex PCR, yet TCRdb's version contains in-frame clones alone and is incomplete. The sample yields approximately 12,000 clones, around 83% seen once. The sequences come from PBMCs, collected roughly 130 days after transplant. Receptors originate from a human patient who received an intestinal transplant, so some T cells may come from the graft donor.

The chain links TRBV9 to TRBJ2-3, with TRBD2 identical over 8 bases. The ends lost 4 bases at V and 0 bases at J; junction bases unmatched: 10. CDR1 and CDR2 (germline): SGDLS, YYNGEE. CDR3 length: 17 amino acids. CDR3 in DNA: TGTGCCAGCAGCACCCCGTTAGCGGGGTCTAGCACAGATACGCAGTATTTT. Its translation is CASSTPLAGSSTDTQYF.

The V and J genes are TRBV19 and TRBJ1-3; D possibly corresponds to TRBD1 (6 bases). There are 14 residues in the CDR3. Germline V CDR1 and CDR2: LNHDA, SQIVND (reference sequence). V was trimmed by 5 bases and J by 2 bases, leaving 10 bases between them. The CDR3 nucleotides are TGTGCCAGTAGTCCGCAGGGGACTGGAAACACCATATATTTT. This gives the protein CASSPQGTGNTIYF.

The genes are TRBV6-1 and TRBJ2-1, with TRBD2 matching over 12 bases. The germline CDR1 and CDR2 sequences are MNHNS and SASEGT. V lost 6 bases, J lost 9 bases, and 6 bases stayed unmatched. This CDR3 spans 14 amino acids. CDR3 sequence (DNA): TGTGCCAGCAGCCTAGCGGGAGGGCGGGGTGAGCAGTTCTTC. This translates into CASSLAGGRGEQFF.

The rearrangement uses TRBV29-1 and TRBJ2-1, with D hard to call. Between the trimmed V and J ends, which lost 3 bases and 7 bases, there was a span of 10 bases. Germline V lookup: CDR1 SQVTM, CDR2 ANQGSEA. This CDR3 spans 12 amino acids. Written as DNA, the CDR3 is TGCAGCGTTGAGCGGACGCAGAATGAGCAGTTCTTC. This codes for CSVERTQNEQFF.

CDR3 DNA: TGTGCCAGCAGCCTACCGATGGCACAGTCCTACGAGCAGTACTTC. Translated: CASSLPMAQSYEQYF. The J gene is TRBJ2-7, the V gene TRBV6-5; D uncertain. This CDR3 spans 15 amino acids. Germline V gives CDR1 MNHEY, CDR2 SVGAGI. Trimming took off 6 bases at V and 1 base at J, with 16 bases between the two ends.

V is TRBV9 and J is TRBJ2-2; the D is unclear. This CDR3 has 16 residues. The germline CDR1 and CDR2 sequences are SGDLS and YYNGEE. V was shortened by 2 bases and J by 0 bases, with 11 bases between the two germline ends. The CDR3 DNA follows: TGTGCCAGCAGCGTCCCGGGTGGTGCGAACACCGGGGAGCTGTTTTTT. Encoded protein: CASSVPGGANTGELFF.

The chain employs TRBV5-1 and TRBJ2-3; D is unresolved. Germline assignment: CDR1 SGHRS and CDR2 YFSETQ. Trimming pared 1 base from V and 0 bases from J, leaving 15 bases between. CDR3 size: 17 residues. The CDR3 loop reads CASSLSTDPSSTDTQYF. The CDR3 DNA is TGCGCCAGCAGCTTGTCAACAGATCCTTCTAGCACAGATACGCAGTATTTT. The full variable domain, in which reference TRBV5-1 and TRBJ2-3 provide the parts outside the CDR3, is KAGVTQTPRYLIKTRGQQVTLSCSPISGHRSVSWYQQTPGQGLQFLFEYFSETQRNKGNFPGRFSGRQFSNSRSEMNVSTLELGDSALYLCASSLSTDPSSTDTQYFGPGTRLTVL.

V gene TRBV11-1 combines with J gene TRBJ2-1; D gene ambiguous. There are 13 residues in the CDR3. Germline CDR1 reads SGHAT; CDR2 reads FQDESV (reference sequence). Trimming stripped 1 base from V and 7 bases from J, with 8 bases between. The CDR3 loop reads CASSLVPINEQFF. For the CDR3, the DNA is TGTGCCAGCAGCTTAGTACCAATAAATGAGCAGTTCTTC.

This sequence joins TRBV30 and TRBJ1-5, with 7 positions matching TRBD1. This CDR3 region has 13 residues. Germline values: CDR1 GTSNPN, CDR2 SVGIG (reference sequence). Trimming cost V 1 base and J 7 bases; bases outside gene matches: 4. CDR3 protein: CAWSERQGQPQHF. The CDR3 nucleotides read TGTGCCTGGAGTGAAAGACAGGGCCAGCCCCAGCATTTT.

The chain joins TRBV12-1 to TRBJ2-2; the table's D call, TRBD2, has no DNA check behind it. TRBV12-1 is a documented pseudogene. This CDR3 has 17 residues. CDR3 loop: CASSLGTSGGATGELFF. The CDR3 DNA reads as TGTGCCAGCAGCTTGGGGACTAGCGGGGGGGCCACCGGGGAGCTGTTTTTT.

This sequence joins TRBV27 and TRBJ1-4; D ambiguous. V lost 6 bases and J lost 4, with 9 bases in between. CDR1 and CDR2 (germline): MNHEY, SMNVEV (reference sequence). The CDR3 is 13 amino acids. CDR3 DNA sequence: TGTGCCAGCAGGGCTGCGTTTAATGAAAAACTGTTTTTT. Amino acids: CASRAAFNEKLFF.

The genes are TRBV28 and TRBJ1-2, with TRBD1 matching over 7 bases. The J segment lost 2 bases and the V segment lost 10 bases, leaving 7 bases of the junction unmatched. Germline CDR1 MDHEN, CDR2 SYDVKM. The CDR3 consists of 13 residues. This CDR3 is CAILEQGNYGYTF. CDR3 nucleotides: TGTGCCATCTTAGAACAGGGGAACTATGGCTACACCTTC.

As regards this clone: One end of the junction fails to match germline, which may point to a read error. Other DNA sequences in the sample encode the same CDR3. This sequence joins TRBV9 and TRBJ2-1, with TRBD2 as a possible D gene (5 bases). The germline gives CDR1 SGDLS, CDR2 YYNGEE. This CDR3 contains 16 residues. For the CDR3, the DNA is TGCGCCAGCAGCGTAGGAGGAGAGTTCTCCTACAATGAGCAGTTCTTC. Residues: CASSVGGEFSYNEQFF. Supplemented by reference TRBV9 and TRBJ2-1, the full variable domain reads DSGVTQTPKHLITATGQRVTLRCSPRSGDLSVYWYQQSLDQGLQFLIQYYNGEERAKGNILERFSAQQFPDLHSELNLSSLELGDSALYFCASSVGGEFSYNEQFFGPGTRLTVL.

V and J are TRBV9 and TRBJ2-1; maybe TRBD1 (5 bases). V lost 0 bases, J lost 2 bases, and 12 bases lay in between. CDR1 SGDLS and CDR2 YYNGEE come from the germline V gene. The CDR3 runs to 16 residues. The CDR3 loop reads CASSVGRGAPYNEQFF. The CDR3, as DNA: TGTGCCAGCAGCGTAGGACGTGGGGCCCCCTACAATGAGCAGTTCTTC.

The chain recombines TRBV15 with TRBJ2-7; TRBD2 aligns across 8 bases. This CDR3 has 17 amino acids. Germline CDR1 and CDR2: LNHNV and YYDKDF (reference sequence). V was pared by 3 bases and J by 0 bases, with 10 bases of the junction left unmatched. In DNA form, the CDR3 reads TGTGCCACCAGCAGCCCCAGCGGGAGAGAGACCTCCTACGAGCAGTACTTC. This codes for CATSSPSGRETSYEQYF.

The rearrangement links TRBV12-5 to TRBJ1-1, with a tentative D call TRBD1 (5 bases). CDR3 size: 15 residues. V lost 0 bases to trimming and J lost 2 bases, with 10 bases between them. The germline V gene has CDR1 LGHNT and CDR2 FRNRAP. CDR3 residues: CASGLVSGGNTEAFF. Written as DNA, the CDR3 is TGTGCTAGTGGTTTGGTAAGCGGGGGAAACACTGAAGCTTTCTTT.

The genes are TRBV7-9 and TRBJ2-2; possible D gene TRBD1, 6 bases. This CDR3 comprises 16 residues. The V gene's germline CDR1 is SEHNR and CDR2 FQNEAQ (reference sequence). V was pared by 3 bases and J by 0 bases, with 11 bases between. Written as DNA, the CDR3 is TGTGCCAGCAGCTTCCGGGACACTTCGAACACCGGGGAGCTGTTTTTT. This sequence encodes CASSFRDTSNTGELFF.

This chain uses TRBV5-1 with TRBJ2-5; D unresolved. Trimming stripped 0 bases from V and 2 bases from J, with 20 bases between. The CDR3 is 18 amino acids. The V gene's germline CDR1 is SGHRS and CDR2 YFSETQ. For the CDR3, the DNA is TGCGCCAGCAGCTTGGTGGTGGTGGCCGTCCAGCCACAAGAGACCCAGTACTTC. Translation: CASSLVVVAVQPQETQYF.

The chain carries TRBV6-5 and TRBJ2-7; 7 bases are shared with TRBD1. The junction had 12 bases not matched to a gene; V was cut back by 6 bases and J by 4 bases. The CDR3 contains 15 residues. Germline V lookup: CDR1 MNHEY, CDR2 SVGAGI. CDR3 in DNA: TGTGCCAGCAGCCTCAGTCAGGGGGTCAGGTACGAGCAGTACTTC. It codes for CASSLSQGVRYEQYF.

V gene TRBV7-3 combines with J gene TRBJ2-7; tentative D call: TRBD1 (5 bases). This CDR3 spans 15 amino acids. V was pared by 5 bases and J by 3 bases, with 17 bases between. Germline V lookup: CDR1 SGHTA, CDR2 FQGTGA. CDR3 bases: TGTGCCAGCAGCCGTACGACAGCCTCTTACTACGAGCAGTACTTC. Amino acids: CASSRTTASYYEQYF.